One and the same sample provided the 20 T cell receptor beta chains below, sequenced in a study of identical twins. One entry per CDR3 protein results from TCRdb running MiXCR on the 5' RACE reads. The sample includes more than 600,000 distinct CDR3 sequences, roughly 20% of them seen just once. The data also belong to a second study, concerning T cells expressing NK-cell markers.

The sample was PBMCs. The receptors here all came from a young woman in good health.

This rearrangement joins TRBV6-4 to TRBJ2-3, with 10 bases aligning to TRBD2. The CDR3 totals 13 residues. Germline CDR1 MRHNA, CDR2 SNTAGT. After removal of 10 bases from V and 3 bases from J, the junction contained 4 bases not matched to a gene. CDR3 in amino acids: CATSGSPTDTQYF. The CDR3 DNA is TGTGCCACTAGCGGGAGCCCGACAGATACGCAGTATTTT.

This clonotype was seen a few times. The chain links TRBV6-1 to TRBJ2-1; 14 bases match TRBD2. CDR3 length: 15 amino acids. V lost 6 bases, J lost 9 bases, and 7 bases stayed unmatched. Germline loops: CDR1 MNHNS, CDR2 SASEGT. CDR3 nucleotides: TGTGCCAGCAGACGGGGACTAGCGGGAGCCGTTGAGCAGTTCTTC. This gives the protein CASRRGLAGAVEQFF.

This clonotype has only a few counts. The genes are TRBV7-2 and TRBJ2-3; 7 nucleotides match TRBD2. V shed 3 bases, J shed 2 bases, and the junction held 5 bases outside the gene matches. The CDR3 contains 15 residues. CDR1 is SGHTA and CDR2 is FQGNSA in the germline V gene. The CDR3 DNA follows: TGTGCCAGCAGCTTTCAGGGAGGGCCCACAGATACGCAGTATTTT. Its translation is CASSFQGGPTDTQYF.

The chain combines TRBV12-3 or TRBV12-4 with TRBJ2-3, with D perhaps TRBD1 (5 bases). V lost 4 bases to trimming and J lost 2 bases, with 13 bases between them. This CDR3 is built from 15 residues. CDR3 nucleotide sequence: TGTGCCAGCAGTTCCTTACAGGTTTCCACAGATACGCAGTATTTT. It specifies CASSSLQVSTDTQYF.

This sequence joins TRBV25-1 and TRBJ2-7; D perhaps matches TRBD1 (5 bases). V shed 5 bases and J shed 2 bases, with 16 bases lying between them. There are 15 residues in the CDR3. The germline V gene has CDR1 MGHDK and CDR2 SYGVNS. The CDR3 is CASSPLRNRPYEQYF. CDR3 DNA: TGTGCCAGCAGTCCGCTAAGGAACAGGCCCTACGAGCAGTACTTC.

The chain has TRBV9 and TRBJ2-1, with TRBD2 matching 10 bases. Trimming took 1 base from V and 9 from J; bases not matched to a gene: 4. The CDR3 length is 14 residues. The germline V gene encodes CDR1 SGDLS and CDR2 YYNGEE. The CDR3 spells CASSVSGGAGEQFF. The DNA of the CDR3 is TGTGCCAGCAGCGTAAGCGGGGGGGCCGGTGAGCAGTTCTTC.

The sample holds a few counts of this clonotype. The rearrangement links TRBV20-1 to TRBJ2-1; TRBD2 is a possible D gene (5 bases). Germline CDR1 reads DFQATT; CDR2 reads SNEGSKA (reference sequence). The V end lost 0 bases, the J end lost 10 bases, and 10 bases lay between the germline ends. The CDR3 is made up of 12 amino acids. The CDR3 here is CSARDVREEQFF. The CDR3 bases are TGCAGTGCTAGAGATGTGAGGGAGGAGCAGTTCTTC.

The chain joins TRBV20-1 to TRBJ2-7, with 10 bases fitting TRBD2. The trim removed 0 bases at V and 3 bases at J, leaving 8 bases unmatched. The CDR3 runs 16 residues. Germline V gene data show CDR1 as DFQATT and CDR2 as SNEGSKA (reference sequence). DNA for the CDR3: TGCAGTGCTAGAGATTTTAGCGGGGGGTTGAGCTACGAGCAGTACTTC. Its protein is CSARDFSGGLSYEQYF.

This chain connects TRBV19 to TRBJ2-6, with D perhaps TRBD1 (6 bases). The V and J ends lost 5 bases and 4 bases respectively, with 9 bases between them. This CDR3 is 14 amino acids long. The germline V gene has CDR1 LNHDA and CDR2 SQIVND (reference sequence). CDR3 in DNA: TGTGCCAGTAGTGGGACATCCGGGGCCAACGTCCTGACTTTC. Amino acids: CASSGTSGANVLTF.

This clonotype has more than one count but fewer than ten. This chain connects TRBV11-1 to TRBJ2-7; the D is unclear. V lost 3 bases, J lost 0 bases, and 9 bases lay in between. CDR1 is SGHAT, CDR2 FQDESV, per germline (reference sequence). The CDR3 has 14 residues. CDR3 DNA sequence: TGTGCCAGCAGCTTCAGGCGGACCTCCTACGAGCAGTACTTC. This gives the protein CASSFRRTSYEQYF.

This clonotype was seen a handful of times. The rearrangement links TRBV7-6 to TRBJ1-5; D gene unclear. Germline assignment: CDR1 SGHVS and CDR2 FNYEAQ. The CDR3 consists of 16 residues. The V gene lost 2 bases and the J gene lost 0 bases, with 11 bases spanning the gap. The CDR3 nucleotides are TGTGCCAGCAGCTTAAGGCCAGCAGATAGCAATCAGCCCCAGCATTTT. Protein sequence: CASSLRPADSNQPQHF.

This clonotype was observed a handful of times. The CDR3 protein is CASSESRAESTDTQYF. The CDR3 coding sequence is TGCGCCAGCAGTGAGTCTAGGGCGGAAAGCACAGATACGCAGTATTTT. The chain links TRBV10-1 to TRBJ2-3; no firm D call. The V end was cut by 0 bases, the J end by 0 bases, with 10 bases between. The CDR3 length is 16 residues. CDR1 WNHNN and CDR2 SYGVQD come from the germline V gene (reference sequence).

CDR3 sequence: CASSPQRMNTEAFF. CDR3 nucleotide sequence: TGTGCCAGCTCACCACAGAGGATGAACACTGAAGCTTTCTTT. The rearrangement uses TRBV18 and TRBJ1-1; D remains unclear. Germline V CDR1 and CDR2: KGHSH, LQKENI. V was clipped by 1 base and J by 0 bases, with 6 bases between them. The CDR3 contains 14 residues.

The genes are TRBV7-2 and TRBJ2-2; 7 bases map to TRBD2. With V trimmed by 2 bases and J by 4 bases, 7 bases remained unmatched. The CDR3 has 16 residues. Germline V gene data show CDR1 as SGHTA and CDR2 as FQGNSA. The CDR3 reads CASSLFGGSVTGELFF. CDR3 DNA sequence: TGTGCCAGCAGCTTATTTGGCGGGAGTGTCACCGGGGAGCTGTTTTTT. The whole variable domain, filled in from reference TRBV7-2 and TRBJ2-2, reads GAGVSQSPSNKVTEKGKDVELRCDPISGHTALYWYRQSLGQGLEFLIYFQGNSAPDKSGLPSDRFSAERTGGSVSTLTIQRTQQEDSAVYLCASSLFGGSVTGELFFGEGSRLTVL.

This chain connects TRBV20-1 to TRBJ2-3, with TRBD2 matching over 9 bases. Trimming took 3 bases from V and 10 from J; bases not matched to a gene: 8. Germline loops: CDR1 DFQATT, CDR2 SNEGSKA (reference sequence). This CDR3 region has 13 residues. The chain's CDR3 is CSASGTSMRPQYF. The CDR3 DNA reads as TGCAGTGCTAGCGGGACTAGCATGAGGCCGCAGTATTTT.

This clonotype was picked up one time. This chain connects TRBV6-5 to TRBJ1-1; D not resolved. This CDR3 spans 13 amino acids. Germline V lookup: CDR1 MNHEY, CDR2 SVGAGI. V was pared by 4 bases and J by 8 bases, with 14 bases between. The chain's CDR3 is CASSFPSGAEAFF. CDR3 nucleotide sequence: TGTGCCAGCAGTTTTCCTTCAGGAGCCGAAGCTTTCTTT.

The V call is TRBV4-3, the J call TRBJ1-2, with TRBD1 identical over 7 bases. Per germline, CDR1 LGHNA and CDR2 YSLEER. The CDR3 is made up of 14 amino acids. V lost 2 bases to trimming and J lost 2 bases; unmatched junction nucleotides: 2. CDR3 loop: CASSQIQGNYGYTF. CDR3 bases: TGCGCCAGCAGCCAAATACAGGGGAACTATGGCTACACCTTC.

This clonotype was detected a few times. V and J are TRBV12-3 or TRBV12-4 and TRBJ2-1, with D possibly matching TRBD2 (6 bases). The CDR3 consists of 14 residues. V lost 3 bases and J 5 bases, leaving 11 bases between the germline ends. The CDR3 region is CASSLWRGNNEQFF. CDR3 nucleotide sequence: TGTGCCAGCAGTTTGTGGAGGGGAAACAATGAGCAGTTCTTC.

In regard to this clonotype: This could be a read error, since a much larger clone is one nucleotide away. The chain couples TRBV10-3 to TRBJ2-3; 7 positions match TRBD1. The CDR3 runs 17 residues. Germline CDR1 ENHRY, CDR2 SYGVKD. The CDR3 nucleotides read TGTGCCATCAGCCACAACCCCTTACCCCGAGGGACAGATATGCAGTATTTT. Translation gives CAISHNPLPRGTDMQYF.

This clonotype came up a few times. The chain couples TRBV4-3 to TRBJ2-1; D call uncertain. CDR1 and CDR2 (germline): LGHNA, YSLEER. The CDR3 extends over 17 amino acids. V was clipped by 0 bases and J by 0 bases, with 12 bases between them. CDR3 amino acids: CASSQDRWSSSYNEQFF. In DNA form, the CDR3 reads TGCGCCAGCAGCCAAGATCGGTGGTCGAGCTCCTACAATGAGCAGTTCTTC.